Below are 18 T cell receptor beta chains sequenced from a single sample in a study of blood T cells in healthy people across ages. Together with a sample-barcoded 5' primer, a J-beta primer mix was included in a second PCR lasting roughly 7 to 11 cycles. TCRdb recomputed calls from the 5' RACE reads with MiXCR, one row per CDR3 protein. The data show some 290,000 distinct CDR3 sequences, roughly 26% seen once. The material sequenced was blood. These receptors were collected from a woman in her 70s in good health.

There are many counts of this clonotype. The V and J genes are TRBV12-3 or TRBV12-4 and TRBJ2-1; D is unresolved. This CDR3 spans 12 amino acids. V lost 4 bases to trimming and J lost 4 bases, with 5 bases between them. The CDR3 DNA is TGTGCCAGCAGTTCCCGGTACAATGAGCAGTTCTTC. Protein sequence: CASSSRYNEQFF.

This chain joins TRBV20-1 and TRBJ1-4; D possibly corresponds to TRBD1 (5 bases). Germline V CDR1 and CDR2: DFQATT, SNEGSKA (reference sequence). Trimming cost V 1 base and J 7 bases, with 19 bases left between them. The CDR3 is made up of 16 amino acids. CDR3 coding DNA: TGCAGTGCTAGAGCGGGGCCGGACTCGGAGAGTGAAAAACTGTTTTTT. Translation gives CSARAGPDSESEKLFF.

The gene calls are TRBV28 and TRBJ2-2; TRBD2 is a possible D gene (5 bases). The CDR3 is 14 residues long. Trimming took 5 bases from V and 6 from J, leaving 13 bases between them. CDR1 and CDR2 from the germline V gene are MDHEN and SYDVKM. The CDR3 DNA is TGTGCCAGCAGTCTAGCCTTCGGCTCCGGGGAGCTGTTTTTT. Its translation is CASSLAFGSGELFF. Full variable domain (remainder filled in from reference TRBV28 and TRBJ2-2): DVKVTQSSRYLVKRTGEKVFLECVQDMDHENMFWYRQDPGLGLRLIYFSYDVKMKEKGDIPEGYSVSREKKERFSLILESASTNQTSMYLCASSLAFGSGELFFGEGSRLTVL.

The rearrangement links TRBV15 to TRBJ2-5; D possibly matches TRBD1 or TRBD2 (5 bases each). Matching the DNA end better, TRBJ2-1 makes the J call doubtful. CDR3 length: 17 residues. The germline gives CDR1 LNHNV, CDR2 YYDKDF (reference sequence). The CDR3 loop reads CATSRDSWQGVFSEQFF. CDR3 DNA: TGTGCCACCAGCAGAGATTCATGGCAGGGAGTTTTCAGTGAGCAGTTCTTC.

The rearrangement joins TRBV2 to TRBJ2-7; D is perhaps TRBD1 (7 bases). This CDR3 comprises 15 residues. CDR1 is SNHLY, CDR2 FYNNEI, per germline. Trimming took off 5 bases at V and 5 bases at J, with 19 bases between the two ends. CDR3 loop: CASSWIRGAPHEQYF. CDR3 coding DNA: TGTGCCAGCAGTTGGATCAGGGGGGCCCCCCACGAGCAGTACTTC.

This clonotype has at least ten counts. The chain has TRBV7-2 and TRBJ1-6; 7 nucleotides align to TRBD1. From germline, CDR1 is SGHTA and CDR2 FQGNSA. The V gene end was trimmed by 2 bases and the J gene end by 2 bases; junction bases not matched to a gene: 9. There are 18 residues in the CDR3. The CDR3 sequence: CASSLTRTGSAYNSPLHF. CDR3 coding DNA: TGTGCCAGCAGCTTAACAAGGACAGGTTCCGCCTATAATTCACCCCTCCACTTT.

This clonotype was picked up many times. This chain uses TRBV27 with TRBJ2-2; possibly TRBD2 for D (5 bases). Germline V lookup: CDR1 MNHEY, CDR2 SMNVEV (reference sequence). The V end lost 3 bases, the J end lost 4 bases, and 12 bases lay between the germline ends. The CDR3 length is 15 residues. This CDR3 is CASSLSGLSTGELFF. The CDR3 DNA is TGTGCCAGCAGTTTGTCGGGGTTGAGCACCGGGGAGCTGTTTTTT.

The sample holds a few counts of this clonotype. CDR3 in DNA: TGTGCCAGCAGCCAACCGTCCGAGGCCCAGTACTTC. Its translation is CASSQPSEAQYF. The V call is TRBV7-9, the J call TRBJ2-5; the D is unclear. Deletions cut 5 bases from V and 9 bases from J, with 13 bases between. Germline-derived CDR1 and CDR2 are SEHNR and FQNEAQ (reference sequence). There are 12 residues in the CDR3.

This rearrangement joins TRBV6-1 to TRBJ2-1; 7 bases map to TRBD1. CDR1 MNHNS and CDR2 SASEGT come from the germline V gene. The CDR3 contains 15 residues. Trimming cost V 4 bases and J 6 bases; bases outside gene matches: 9. The CDR3 DNA is TGTGCCAGCAGTGGAAGGGGGCTGATGATCAATGAGCAGTTCTTC. As protein: CASSGRGLMINEQFF.

This clonotype occurred many times. V usage is TRBV20-1 and J usage is TRBJ1-1, with D uncertain. The CDR3 is 13 amino acids. Germline V lookup: CDR1 DFQATT, CDR2 SNEGSKA (reference sequence). V was trimmed by 3 bases and J by 4 bases, leaving 12 bases between them. The CDR3 spells CSASREVSTEAFF. In DNA form, the CDR3 reads TGCAGTGCTAGTAGGGAGGTGAGCACTGAAGCTTTCTTT.

This chain's CDR3 is CASSAAGGRRETQYF. CDR3 sequence (DNA): TGTGCCAGCAGCGCCGCAGGGGGTCGGCGAGAGACCCAGTACTTC. The chain carries TRBV9 and TRBJ2-5, with TRBD1 matching over 7 bases. Germline V gene sequence: CDR1 SGDLS, CDR2 YYNGEE. The V segment lost 3 bases and the J segment 4 bases; nucleotides outside the gene matches: 9. The CDR3 spans 15 residues.

The rearrangement uses TRBV20-1 and TRBJ2-3; D is uncertain. Germline assignment: CDR1 DFQATT and CDR2 SNEGSKA (reference sequence). V lost 2 bases and J lost 2, with 14 bases in between. The CDR3 length is 15 residues. Here the CDR3 reads CSARMLSVFTDTQYF. The CDR3 nucleotides are TGCAGTGCTAGAATGCTAAGCGTTTTCACAGATACGCAGTATTTT.

In this sample, this clonotype turned up a few times. This chain connects TRBV29-1 to TRBJ1-1, with TRBD1 as a possible D gene (6 bases). Between the trimmed V and J ends, which lost 2 bases and 8 bases, there was a span of 12 bases. The CDR3 length is 12 residues. CDR1 and CDR2 from the germline V gene are SQVTM and ANQGSEA. The CDR3, as DNA: TGCAGCGTTGAAAGGACAGAGCGAGAAGCTTTCTTT. Protein product: CSVERTEREAFF.

V is TRBV5-1 and J is TRBJ2-7; D might be TRBD1 (6 bases). The CDR3 loop spans 15 amino acids. Trimming pared 0 bases from V and 5 bases from J, leaving 15 bases between. CDR1 is SGHRS, CDR2 YFSETQ, per germline. The CDR3, as DNA: TGCGCCAGCAGCTTGGACAGGGTTCCAAGAGACGAGCAGTACTTC. This sequence encodes CASSLDRVPRDEQYF.

This clonotype showed up just a few times. This rearrangement joins TRBV24-1 to TRBJ1-5; 9 bases are shared with TRBD1. The V gene's germline CDR1 is KGHDR and CDR2 SFDVKD. This CDR3 has 16 residues. V shed 4 bases and J 3 bases; nucleotides not matched to a gene: 6. CDR3 bases: TGTGCCACCAGTGACCGGGACAGGGATTCCAATCAGCCCCAGCATTTT. This gives the protein CATSDRDRDSNQPQHF.

The chain joins TRBV28 to TRBJ1-3; possibly TRBD1 for D (5 bases). V dropped 3 bases and J dropped 1 base, with 19 bases sitting between them. Germline V gives CDR1 MDHEN, CDR2 SYDVKM. CDR3 size: 18 residues. CDR3 sequence (DNA): TGTGCCAGCAGTTTTCCGACTTGGCAGGGAAGGTCTGGAAACACCATATATTTT. Protein sequence: CASSFPTWQGRSGNTIYF.

The V call is TRBV7-9, the J call TRBJ2-1, with unresolved D. The length of the CDR3 is 14 residues. Trimming shortened V by 3 bases and J by 6 bases, and 12 bases separated the two germline ends. Looked up from germline, CDR1 is SEHNR and CDR2 is FQNEAQ (reference sequence). CDR3 nucleotides: TGTGCCAGCAGCTTCGGGCGGAGTGGCAATGAGCAGTTCTTC. Its translation is CASSFGRSGNEQFF.

V gene TRBV28 combines with J gene TRBJ2-2; D remains unclear. The CDR3 extends over 16 amino acids. V lost 3 bases and J lost 2, with 13 bases in between. From germline, CDR1 is MDHEN and CDR2 SYDVKM. Written as DNA, the CDR3 is TGTGCCAGCAGTTTTTCCCCGGGCGGTAACACCGGGGAGCTGTTTTTT. This encodes CASSFSPGGNTGELFF. Based on the CDR3 plus reference TRBV28 and TRBJ2-2, the full variable domain is DVKVTQSSRYLVKRTGEKVFLECVQDMDHENMFWYRQDPGLGLRLIYFSYDVKMKEKGDIPEGYSVSREKKERFSLILESASTNQTSMYLCASSFSPGGNTGELFFGEGSRLTVL.